Listed below are T cell receptor beta chains from one sample, sequenced in a study of T cell responses to AZD1222 COVID-19 vaccine. The table came from immunoSEQ multiplex PCR; TCRdb's copy has only in-frame clones and leaves some out. The sample carries over 100,000 clones, roughly nine tenths recorded once. The source material was peripheral blood, sampled on day 0 of AZD1222 vaccination. The receptors derive from an adult in good health. The CDR3 runs from the conserved cysteine through the conserved F or W. D genes are given only for firm matches. Only some rows state a clone size, as once, few, many or a class for expanded clones.

J gene: TRBJ2-2; V gene: TRBV27; D gene: -; clone size: -; CDR3 protein: CASSLGTLGDGELFF; CDR3 DNA: TGTGCCAGCAGTTTAGGTACTCTGGGCGACGGGGAGCTGTTTTTT
J gene: TRBJ2-1; V gene: TRBV12-5; D gene: -; clone size: -; CDR3 protein: CASGAGYNEQFF; CDR3 DNA: TGTGCTAGTGGGGCGGGGTACAATGAGCAGTTCTTC
J gene: TRBJ1-2; V gene: TRBV5-1; D gene: TRBD1; clone size: -; CDR3 protein: CASSRGQLNYGYTF; CDR3 DNA: TGCGCCAGCAGCCGGGGACAGCTTAACTATGGCTACACCTTC
J gene: TRBJ1-6; V gene: TRBV27; D gene: TRBD1; clone size: -; CDR3 protein: CASRENRGSWSSPLHF; CDR3 DNA: TGTGCCAGCAGAGAAAACAGGGGATCGTGGAGTTCACCCCTCCACTTT
J gene: TRBJ1-5; V gene: TRBV12-3/TRBV12-4; D gene: -; clone size: few; CDR3 protein: CASSLGWGQPQHF; CDR3 DNA: TGTGCCAGCAGTTTGGGTTGGGGACAGCCCCAGCATTTT
J gene: TRBJ1-6; V gene: TRBV27; D gene: -; clone size: -; CDR3 protein: CASSLSTGGRVSPLHF; CDR3 DNA: TGTGCCAGCAGTTTATCGACAGGAGGGAGGGTCTCACCCCTCCACTTT
J gene: TRBJ2-3; V gene: TRBV7-8; D gene: -; clone size: -; CDR3 protein: CASSPIISPGPQYF; CDR3 DNA: TGTGCCAGCAGCCCCATCATATCGCCGGGACCGCAGTATTTT
J gene: TRBJ2-7; V gene: TRBV9; D gene: TRBD2; clone size: -; CDR3 protein: CASSQGLADTYEQYF; CDR3 DNA: TGTGCCAGCAGCCAAGGACTAGCGGATACCTACGAGCAGTACTTC
J gene: TRBJ2-7; V gene: TRBV27; D gene: TRBD2; clone size: -; CDR3 protein: CASSSGRSGEQYF; CDR3 DNA: TGTGCCAGCAGTTCCGGGAGGTCCGGCGAGCAGTACTTC
J gene: TRBJ2-2; V gene: TRBV3-1/TRBV3-2; D gene: -; clone size: -; CDR3 protein: CASSQRRAGELFF; CDR3 DNA: TGTGCCAGCAGCCAGCGCAGGGCCGGGGAGCTGTTTTTT
J gene: TRBJ2-3; V gene: TRBV7-2; D gene: -; clone size: many; CDR3 protein: CASSLGVSPSTDTQYF; CDR3 DNA: TGTGCCAGCAGCTTAGGGGTTAGCCCCAGCACAGATACGCAGTATTTT
J gene: TRBJ1-4; V gene: TRBV9; D gene: TRBD1; clone size: -; CDR3 protein: CASSVDPTGQINEKLFF; CDR3 DNA: TGTGCCAGCAGCGTAGATCCGACGGGACAGATTAATGAAAAACTGTTTTTT
J gene: TRBJ2-7; V gene: TRBV27; D gene: -; clone size: -; CDR3 protein: CASSLGGAALEQYF; CDR3 DNA: TGTGCCAGCAGTTTAGGAGGGGCCGCCCTCGAGCAGTACTTC
J gene: TRBJ1-3; V gene: TRBV21-1; D gene: -; clone size: -; CDR3 protein: CASSARDRAGNTIYF; CDR3 DNA: TGTGCCAGCAGCGCCCGGGACAGGGCGGGAAACACCATATATTTT
J gene: TRBJ1-2; V gene: TRBV9; D gene: TRBD1; clone size: few; CDR3 protein: CASSAGQGIVGYGYTF; CDR3 DNA: TGTGCCAGCAGCGCGGGACAGGGGATAGTAGGCTATGGCTACACCTTC
J gene: TRBJ2-1; V gene: TRBV6-5; D gene: TRBD2; clone size: -; CDR3 protein: CATQLAAFYNEQFF; CDR3 DNA: TGTGCCACCCAACTAGCGGCTTTCTACAATGAGCAGTTCTTC
J gene: TRBJ2-1; V gene: TRBV6-1; D gene: -; clone size: -; CDR3 protein: CASSGSAGGMDNEQFF; CDR3 DNA: TGTGCCAGCAGTGGTAGCGCGGGCGGGATGGACAATGAGCAGTTCTTC
J gene: TRBJ2-7; V gene: TRBV2; D gene: TRBD1; clone size: -; CDR3 protein: CASKEWGQGSYEQYF; CDR3 DNA: TGTGCCAGCAAAGAATGGGGACAGGGATCCTACGAGCAGTACTTC
J gene: TRBJ1-2; V gene: TRBV5-1; D gene: -; clone size: -; CDR3 protein: CASRVAGEDYGYTF; CDR3 DNA: TGCGCCAGCAGGGTGGCAGGGGAAGACTATGGCTACACCTTC
J gene: TRBJ1-2; V gene: TRBV29-1; D gene: TRBD1; clone size: -; CDR3 protein: CSVMVDRGGNGYTF; CDR3 DNA: TGCAGCGTTATGGTCGACAGGGGAGGGAATGGCTACACCTTC
J gene: TRBJ1-4; V gene: TRBV30; D gene: -; clone size: -; CDR3 protein: CAWSGGASDEKLFF; CDR3 DNA: TGTGCCTGGAGTGGAGGGGCCTCTGATGAAAAACTGTTTTTT
J gene: TRBJ1-1; V gene: TRBV30; D gene: -; clone size: -; CDR3 protein: CAWSVRGAEAFF; CDR3 DNA: TGTGCCTGGAGTGTTAGGGGTGCTGAAGCTTTCTTT
J gene: TRBJ2-1; V gene: TRBV27; D gene: -; clone size: -; CDR3 protein: CASRVYNEQFF; CDR3 DNA: TGTGCCAGCAGGGTCTACAATGAGCAGTTCTTC
J gene: TRBJ1-2; V gene: TRBV7-9; D gene: TRBD1; clone size: -; CDR3 protein: CASSWGQINYGYTF; CDR3 DNA: TGTGCCAGCAGCTGGGGACAGATTAACTATGGCTACACCTTC
J gene: TRBJ1-1; V gene: TRBV2; D gene: -; clone size: -; CDR3 protein: CASSNRRNTEAFF; CDR3 DNA: TGTGCCAGCTCAAACAGGCGGAACACTGAAGCTTTCTTT
J gene: TRBJ2-1; V gene: TRBV4-2; D gene: -; clone size: -; CDR3 protein: CASSPEIRGTYNEQFF; CDR3 DNA: TGTGCCAGCAGCCCCGAAATCAGGGGCACCTACAATGAGCAGTTCTTC
J gene: TRBJ2-2; V gene: TRBV3-1/TRBV3-2; D gene: -; clone size: -; CDR3 protein: CASSPPGLGRTGELFF; CDR3 DNA: TGTGCCAGCAGCCCCCCGGGTTTGGGTAGGACCGGGGAGCTGTTTTTT
J gene: TRBJ1-5; V gene: TRBV12-5; D gene: -; clone size: -; CDR3 protein: CASGSGADSYSNQPQHF; CDR3 DNA: TGTGCTAGTGGTTCTGGGGCCGATTCGTATAGCAATCAGCCCCAGCATTTT
J gene: TRBJ1-1; V gene: TRBV7-9; D gene: -; clone size: -; CDR3 protein: CASSPGPAEAFF; CDR3 DNA: TGTGCCAGCAGCCCAGGGCCCGCTGAAGCTTTCTTT
J gene: TRBJ1-2; V gene: TRBV25-1; D gene: -; clone size: -; CDR3 protein: CASSEYWGSDGYTF; CDR3 DNA: TGTGCCAGCAGTGAATATTGGGGTTCGGATGGCTACACCTTC
J gene: TRBJ1-2; V gene: TRBV5-1; D gene: -; clone size: -; CDR3 protein: CASRAQPLANYGYTF; CDR3 DNA: TGCGCCAGCAGGGCCCAACCACTAGCTAACTATGGCTACACCTTC
J gene: TRBJ2-3; V gene: TRBV5-1; D gene: -; clone size: -; CDR3 protein: CASSSSDADTQYF; CDR3 DNA: TGCGCCAGCAGTTCTAGCGATGCAGATACGCAGTATTTT
J gene: TRBJ2-1; V gene: TRBV4-2; D gene: TRBD2; clone size: -; CDR3 protein: CASSQGTSGRVGLNEQFF; CDR3 DNA: TGTGCCAGCAGCCAAGGGACTAGCGGGAGGGTGGGGCTAAATGAGCAGTTCTTC
J gene: TRBJ1-1; V gene: TRBV18; D gene: -; clone size: -; CDR3 protein: CASSPAGVNTEAFF; CDR3 DNA: TGTGCCAGCTCACCAGCCGGGGTGAACACTGAAGCTTTCTTT
J gene: TRBJ1-5; V gene: TRBV11-2; D gene: TRBD1; clone size: -; CDR3 protein: CASSPGQGRNQPQHF; CDR3 DNA: TGTGCCAGCAGCCCGGGACAGGGGAGAAATCAGCCCCAGCATTTT
J gene: TRBJ1-6; V gene: TRBV7-3; D gene: TRBD1; clone size: -; CDR3 protein: CASSLTGTGESPLHF; CDR3 DNA: TGTGCCAGCAGCTTAACCGGGACAGGGGAGTCCCCCCTCCACTTT
J gene: TRBJ2-5; V gene: TRBV10-1; D gene: -; clone size: -; CDR3 protein: CASSEGRGIETQYF; CDR3 DNA: TGCGCCAGCAGTGAAGGAAGGGGAATCGAGACCCAGTACTTC
J gene: TRBJ2-7; V gene: TRBV5-4; D gene: -; clone size: -; CDR3 protein: CASSVVKGVGSYEQYF; CDR3 DNA: TGTGCCAGCTCGGTAGTAAAGGGAGTTGGCTCCTACGAGCAGTACTTC
J gene: TRBJ2-1; V gene: TRBV4-1; D gene: -; clone size: -; CDR3 protein: CASSPPPGGSSSYNEQFF; CDR3 DNA: TGCGCCAGCAGCCCCCCCCCTGGAGGCTCTAGCTCCTACAATGAGCAGTTCTTC
J gene: TRBJ2-5; V gene: TRBV5-4; D gene: -; clone size: -; CDR3 protein: CASSFGLSEAETQYF; CDR3 DNA: TGTGCCAGCAGCTTCGGACTGTCCGAGGCAGAGACCCAGTACTTC
J gene: TRBJ1-3; V gene: TRBV20-1; D gene: -; clone size: -; CDR3 protein: CSASYRTSGNTIYF; CDR3 DNA: TGCAGTGCTAGTTATCGGACCTCTGGAAACACCATATATTTT
J gene: TRBJ2-7; V gene: TRBV7-9; D gene: -; clone size: once; CDR3 protein: CASSLVGIYEQYF; CDR3 DNA: TGTGCCAGCAGCTTAGTAGGGATTTACGAGCAGTACTTC
J gene: TRBJ1-2; V gene: TRBV5-4; D gene: -; clone size: -; CDR3 protein: CASSEADMPTRYTF; CDR3 DNA: TGTGCCAGCAGCGAAGCGGACATGCCGACGCGCTACACCTTC
J gene: TRBJ2-2; V gene: TRBV21-1; D gene: -; clone size: -; CDR3 protein: CASSKDPRFGTGELFF; CDR3 DNA: TGTGCCAGCAGCAAAGACCCGCGGTTTGGCACCGGGGAGCTGTTTTTT
J gene: TRBJ1-5; V gene: TRBV5-1; D gene: -; clone size: -; CDR3 protein: CASSLGVDSSNQPQHF; CDR3 DNA: TGCGCCAGCAGCTTGGGGGTGGACAGTAGCAATCAGCCCCAGCATTTT
J gene: TRBJ1-5; V gene: TRBV6-1; D gene: -; clone size: -; CDR3 protein: CASSELGTSNLPQHF; CDR3 DNA: TGTGCCAGCAGTGAATTAGGGACATCAAACCTGCCCCAGCATTTT
J gene: TRBJ2-7; V gene: TRBV6-2/TRBV6-3; D gene: -; clone size: -; CDR3 protein: CASSYPVGTGEQYF; CDR3 DNA: TGTGCCAGCAGTTACCCGGTGGGCACCGGGGAGCAGTACTTC
J gene: TRBJ1-6; V gene: TRBV27; D gene: -; clone size: few; CDR3 protein: CASRWTNSPLHF; CDR3 DNA: TGTGCCAGCAGATGGACGAATTCACCCCTCCACTTT
J gene: TRBJ1-2; V gene: TRBV30; D gene: -; clone size: -; CDR3 protein: CAWATGNGYTF; CDR3 DNA: TGTGCCTGGGCCACAGGGAATGGCTACACCTTC
J gene: TRBJ1-4; V gene: TRBV18; D gene: -; clone size: -; CDR3 protein: CASSPQDGEKLFF; CDR3 DNA: TGTGCCAGCTCACCACAAGATGGGGAAAAACTGTTTTTT
J gene: TRBJ2-7; V gene: TRBV5-8; D gene: -; clone size: once; CDR3 protein: CASSLRQTSTYEQYF; CDR3 DNA: TGTGCCAGCAGCTTGCGGCAGACAAGTACCTACGAGCAGTACTTC
J gene: TRBJ1-6; V gene: TRBV5-4; D gene: -; clone size: -; CDR3 protein: CASSLGGGGYNSPLHF; CDR3 DNA: TGTGCCAGCAGCTTGGGGGGTGGGGGTTATAATTCACCCCTCCACTTT
J gene: TRBJ2-3; V gene: TRBV5-1; D gene: TRBD2; clone size: -; CDR3 protein: CASSFGTSGGDTQYF; CDR3 DNA: TGCGCCAGCAGCTTCGGGACTAGCGGGGGGGATACGCAGTATTTT
J gene: TRBJ1-5; V gene: TRBV4-1; D gene: -; clone size: -; CDR3 protein: CASSQDTGVGNQPQHF; CDR3 DNA: TGCGCCAGCAGCCAAGATACAGGTGTTGGCAATCAGCCCCAGCATTTT
J gene: TRBJ2-5; V gene: TRBV18; D gene: TRBD2; clone size: once; CDR3 protein: CASSTSGRSEETQYF; CDR3 DNA: TGTGCCAGCTCAACTAGCGGGAGAAGTGAAGAGACCCAGTACTTC
J gene: TRBJ1-2; V gene: TRBV4-2; D gene: -; clone size: few; CDR3 protein: CASSQEVEGAIYGYTF; CDR3 DNA: TGTGCCAGCAGCCAAGAGGTTGAAGGGGCGATCTATGGCTACACCTTC